The 5 T cell receptor beta chains below all came from one sample that was sequenced in a study of cytomegalovirus exposure and HLA in healthy donors. PCR was performed using 60 Vbeta and 13 Jbeta primers. Clones were sequenced by immunoSEQ multiplex PCR, and TCRdb holds only the in-frame ones, with some missing. The sample lists about 150,000 clones; roughly 80% were seen once. The sample was PBMCs. The receptors derive from a man in his thirties or forties in good health and CMV-seropositive.

The rearrangement joins TRBV5-1 to TRBJ2-3; 7 positions match TRBD2. V dropped 1 base and J dropped 2; count of bases not matched to a gene: 7. CDR3 size: 16 residues. Germline loops: CDR1 SGHRS, CDR2 YFSETQ. The DNA of the CDR3 is TGCGCCAGCAGCTTGCTTGCGCGGGGGAACACAGATACGCAGTATTTT. This translates into CASSLLARGNTDTQYF. Combining the CDR3 with reference TRBV5-1 and TRBJ2-3 gives the whole variable domain KAGVTQTPRYLIKTRGQQVTLSCSPISGHRSVSWYQQTPGQGLQFLFEYFSETQRNKGNFPGRFSGRQFSNSRSEMNVSTLELGDSALYLCASSLLARGNTDTQYFGPGTRLTVL.

The chain recombines TRBV6-1 with TRBJ1-1, with 9 bases matching TRBD1. Per germline, CDR1 MNHNS and CDR2 SASEGT. V was pared by 2 bases and J by 7 bases, with 5 bases of the junction left unmatched. CDR3 length: 14 amino acids. This CDR3 is CASSEPGTGIEAFF. The CDR3, as DNA: TGTGCCAGCAGTGAACCCGGGACAGGGATTGAAGCTTTCTTT.

V gene TRBV18 combines with J gene TRBJ1-2, with D possibly matching TRBD1 (5 bases). The CDR3 has 15 amino acids. The V gene's germline CDR1 is KGHSH and CDR2 LQKENI. With 2 bases removed from V and 8 bases from J, the gap between germline ends came to 18 bases. CDR3 region: CASSPGGGLIFGYTF. CDR3 nucleotides: TGTGCCAGCTCACCAGGGGGAGGTCTGATTTTCGGCTACACCTTC.

The CDR3 coding sequence is TGTGCCAGCAGTGAAGGACAGGGGTACGGAAACATTCAGTACTTC. This codes for CASSEGQGYGNIQYF. The J gene is TRBJ2-4, the V gene TRBV2; 8 positions agree with TRBD1. Trimming removed 1 base from V and 6 bases from J; junction bases left unmatched: 5. This CDR3 is built from 15 residues. CDR1 is SNHLY and CDR2 is FYNNEI in the germline V gene.

The genes are TRBV19 and TRBJ2-1; the match to TRBD2 covers 12 bases. The CDR3 sequence is 22 residues long. Germline trimming cut 3 bases from V and 1 base from J; bases unmatched to any gene: 19. Germline V gene sequence: CDR1 LNHDA, CDR2 SQIVND (reference sequence). CDR3 nucleotide sequence: TGTGCCAGTAGTATTCGTGACACTCCGGGACTAGCGGGTGTGCCGTCCTACAATGAGCAGTTCTTC. It translates to CASSIRDTPGLAGVPSYNEQFF.